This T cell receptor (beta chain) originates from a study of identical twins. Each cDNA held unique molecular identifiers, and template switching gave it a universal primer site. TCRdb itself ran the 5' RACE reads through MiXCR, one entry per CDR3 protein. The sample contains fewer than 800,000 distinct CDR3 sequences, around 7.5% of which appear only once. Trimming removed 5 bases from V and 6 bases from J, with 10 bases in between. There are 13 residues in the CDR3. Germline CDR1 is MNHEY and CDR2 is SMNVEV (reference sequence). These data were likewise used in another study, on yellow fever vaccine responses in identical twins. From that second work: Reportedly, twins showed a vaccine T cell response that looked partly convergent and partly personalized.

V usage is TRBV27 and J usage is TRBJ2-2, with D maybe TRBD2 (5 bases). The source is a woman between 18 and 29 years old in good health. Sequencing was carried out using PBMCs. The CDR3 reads CASSDYRAGELFF. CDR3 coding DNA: TGTGCCAGCAGTGACTACAGAGCCGGGGAGCTGTTTTTT.